This passage covers 15 T cell receptor beta chains from one sample sequenced in a study of vaccination and CD4 T cells after COVID-19. These receptors have no known antigen. Sequenced with the Oncomine TCR Beta short-read assay was DNA taken from cultured CD4+ T cells. TCRdb fed the PCR reads into MiXCR, producing one record per CDR3 protein. There are fewer than 15,000 distinct CDR3 sequences in the sample; over 45% occur only once, and 14% lies in the top ten. Documented treatment: approximately 9-day PBMC culture with coronavirus spike peptide pools or control peptides (ViraFEST assay). The sequenced sample consisted of CD4+ T cells from blood, cultured in vitro. Receptors originate from a human donor who had recovered from COVID-19.

The rearrangement links TRBV21-1 to TRBJ2-7; the table's D call TRBD1 went unverified against the DNA. TRBV21-1 is termed a pseudogene. The CDR3 extends over 14 amino acids. The CDR3 region has the DNA TGTGCCAGCAGCCCAAAGGGCGCGGGGCCCGAGCAGTACTTC. Translation: CASSPKGAGPEQYF.

This rearrangement joins TRBV2 to TRBJ1-1; D unclear. Trimming shortened V by 4 bases and J by 7 bases, and 7 bases separated the two germline ends. Germline V lookup: CDR1 SNHLY, CDR2 FYNNEI. This CDR3 spans 11 amino acids. CDR3 bases: TGTGCCAGCAGTGCCAAAGTTGAAGCTTTCTTT. Its translation: CASSAKVEAFF.

The chain recombines TRBV7-3 with TRBJ1-5; D gene uncertain. The CDR3 has 13 residues. Deletions cut 5 bases from V and 6 bases from J, with 11 bases between. CDR1 and CDR2 from the germline V gene are SGHTA and FQGTGA. CDR3 in DNA: TGTGCCAGCAGCCAAAGGTGGGGTCAGCCCCAGCATTTT. Translation gives CASSQRWGQPQHF.

The chain combines TRBV6-2 or TRBV6-3 with TRBJ2-7; D ambiguous. Looked up from germline, CDR1 is MNHEY and CDR2 is SVGEGT. The CDR3 consists of 14 residues. Trimming removed 5 bases at V and 2 bases at J, with 13 bases between. Written as DNA, the CDR3 is TGTGCCAGCAGTACGCCGACTTATACCTACGAGCAGTACTTC. It yields the protein CASSTPTYTYEQYF.

This chain links TRBV2 with TRBJ2-7, with D tentatively TRBD2 (6 bases). The CDR3 contains 14 residues. Trimming cost V 6 bases and J 0 bases, with 12 bases left between them. In germline, CDR1 is SNHLY, CDR2 FYNNEI. In nucleotides, the CDR3 is TGTGCCAGCAGGATCCGGGACTTCTCCTACGAGCAGTACTTC. Its protein product is CASRIRDFSYEQYF.

The sample holds a few counts of this clonotype. The V gene is TRBV15, the J gene TRBJ2-5; the match to TRBD1 covers 12 bases. Germline assignment: CDR1 LNHNV and CDR2 YYDKDF (reference sequence). The ends lost 3 bases at V and 4 bases at J; junction bases unmatched: 12. The CDR3 has 18 residues. Here the CDR3 DNA reads TGTGCCACCAGCAGGGGGGACAGGGGGCCTAAAGGGGGAGAGACCCAGTACTTC. Its protein is CATSRGDRGPKGGETQYF. The whole variable domain, filled in from reference TRBV15 and TRBJ2-5, reads DAMVIQNPRYQVTQFGKPVTLSCSQTLNHNVMYWYQQKSSQAPKLLFHYYDKDFNNEADTPDNFQSRRPNTSFCFLDIRSPGLGDTAMYLCATSRGDRGPKGGETQYFGPGTRLLVL.

V and J are TRBV7-2 and TRBJ2-2; either TRBD1 or TRBD2 may supply D (6 bases each). CDR3 size: 15 residues. CDR1 SGHTA and CDR2 FQGNSA come from the germline V gene. Trimming left V 2 bases short and J 4 bases short, with 11 bases between. The CDR3 DNA reads as TGTGCCAGCAGCTTAAGGGGGGCGGGCACCGGGGAGCTGTTTTTT. Residues: CASSLRGAGTGELFF.

This clonotype was seen only a few times. J is TRBJ2-5 and V is TRBV6-1; 11 bases are shared with TRBD2. V dropped 6 bases and J dropped 1; count of bases not matched to a gene: 1. Per the germline V gene, CDR1 is MNHNS and CDR2 is SASEGT. The CDR3 contains 14 residues. CDR3 bases: TGTGCCAGCAGGCTAGCGGGGGGCCAAGAGACCCAGTACTTC. Amino acid sequence: CASRLAGGQETQYF.

This clonotype has just a few counts. The chain uses TRBV2 and TRBJ1-1, with 10 bases aligning to TRBD1. The junction had 2 bases not matched to a gene; V was cut back by 5 bases and J by 5 bases. Germline V gene data show CDR1 as SNHLY and CDR2 as FYNNEI. The CDR3 is 13 residues long. DNA for the CDR3: TGTGCCAGCAGTCGACAGGGGGCTACTGAAGCTTTCTTT. Translated: CASSRQGATEAFF.

V is TRBV6-1 and J is TRBJ2-7; TRBD2 might be the D (6 bases). This CDR3 contains 12 residues. With 10 bases removed from V and 6 bases from J, the gap between germline ends came to 16 bases. Germline loops: CDR1 MNHNS, CDR2 SASEGT. CDR3 DNA: TGTGCCACCTTGGGGGAGGATCCCGAGCAGTACTTC. It specifies CATLGEDPEQYF.

This chain joins TRBV7-9 and TRBJ1-3; no definite D call. The germline V gene has CDR1 SEHNR and CDR2 FQNEAQ (reference sequence). Trimming took 7 bases from V and 0 from J, leaving 16 bases between them. The length of the CDR3 is 16 residues. The CDR3 reads CASTPRAGDSGNTIYF. The DNA for the CDR3 is TGTGCCAGCACCCCTCGGGCAGGCGACTCTGGAAACACCATATATTTT. Full variable domain (missing parts from reference TRBV7-9 and TRBJ1-3): DTGVSQNPRHKITKRGQNVTFRCDPISEHNRLYWYRQTLGQGPEFLTYFQNEAQLEKSRLLSDRFSAERPKGSFSTLEIQRTEQGDSAMYLCASTPRAGDSGNTIYFGEGSWLTVV.

The genes are TRBV20-1 and TRBJ1-2; 12 bases line up with TRBD1. CDR1 and CDR2 from the germline V gene are DFQATT and SNEGSKA (reference sequence). This CDR3 has 14 amino acids. V was clipped by 3 bases and J by 7 bases; unmatched bases: 6. This chain's CDR3 is CSASGTGGEIGYTF. The CDR3 DNA is TGCAGTGCTAGTGGGACAGGGGGCGAAATTGGCTACACCTTC.

This clonotype appeared a few times. This rearrangement joins TRBV6-1 to TRBJ1-5; D may be TRBD1 (6 bases). The V and J ends lost 6 bases and 1 base respectively, with 10 bases between them. The V gene's germline CDR1 is MNHNS and CDR2 SASEGT. The CDR3 runs to 14 residues. The CDR3 reads CASRRDRSNQPQHF. The CDR3 bases are TGTGCCAGCAGGAGAGACAGGAGCAATCAGCCCCAGCATTTT.

V and J are TRBV28 and TRBJ2-5; D might be TRBD1 (6 bases). The V and J ends lost 5 bases and 5 bases respectively, with 18 bases between them. CDR3 length equals 15 residues. Per germline, CDR1 MDHEN and CDR2 SYDVKM. The CDR3 spells CASSPIQQGSETQYF. The CDR3, as DNA: TGTGCCAGCAGTCCCATACAACAGGGTTCGGAGACCCAGTACTTC. Full variable domain (missing parts from reference TRBV28 and TRBJ2-5): DVKVTQSSRYLVKRTGEKVFLECVQDMDHENMFWYRQDPGLGLRLIYFSYDVKMKEKGDIPEGYSVSREKKERFSLILESASTNQTSMYLCASSPIQQGSETQYFGPGTRLLVL.

V usage is TRBV4-1 and J usage is TRBJ2-2; no definite D call. Trimming stripped 0 bases from V and 0 bases from J, with 11 bases between. The CDR3 is made up of 17 amino acids. Germline V gene data show CDR1 as MGHRA and CDR2 as YSYEKL. CDR3 nucleotides: TGCGCCAGCAGCCAAGAGGCGGTCATCGCGAACACCGGGGAGCTGTTTTTT. Translating it yields CASSQEAVIANTGELFF.